This T cell receptor beta chain came from a study of cytomegalovirus exposure and HLA in healthy donors. The CDR3 runs to 16 residues. CDR1 SGHDT and CDR2 YYEEEE come from the germline V gene. V was cut by 4 bases and J by 0 bases, with 17 bases left in between. The study's findings and limits: Cytomegalovirus association was listed for about 170 TCR beta chains.

About this clone: Its antigen is unidentified.

13 Jbeta primers and 60 Vbeta primers were used for the PCR. TCRdb's table, derived via immunoSEQ multiplex PCR, lists solely in-frame clones and lacks some. The listing records tens of thousands of clones. Sequencing input: PBMCs. The TCR sequence derives from a woman under 40 in good health and CMV-seronegative. This chain connects TRBV5-6 to TRBJ2-7, with a possible D match to TRBD2 (6 bases). The CDR3 DNA sequence: TGTGCCAGCAGCCCAAGGTTTGGGGGGAGCTCCTACGAGCAGTACTTC. This translates into CASSPRFGGSSYEQYF.